Below, 9 T cell receptor beta chains from the same sample are listed, as sequenced in a study of regulatory T cells in long-lasting Graves disease. Time point: newly diagnosed GD, antithyroid drugs for less than 3 months. PBMCs were the source of the RNA used for TCR sequencing. Construction of the TCR beta libraries employed iRepertoire HTBI primers in conjunction with Arm-PCR of CDR3 regions. A single record per CDR3 protein comes from TCRdb applying MiXCR to the multiplex PCR reads. This table holds more than 400,000 distinct CDR3 sequences, 15% to 20% found once. This sample was shared with a second study, whose subject was T cells in Graves' hyperthyroidism and ophthalmopathy.

Source: peripheral blood mononuclear cells (PBMCs), taken at new diagnosis, from a patient treated with antithyroid drugs. The receptor source for this set is a man aged 35-49 years with Graves disease.

V gene TRBV10-1 combines with J gene TRBJ2-1; tentative D call: TRBD2 (5 bases). Trimming took 2 bases from V and 6 from J, leaving 11 bases between them. CDR3 size: 14 residues. CDR1 is WNHNN and CDR2 is SYGVQD in the germline V gene (reference sequence). CDR3 amino acids: CASSELPGINEQFF. CDR3 coding DNA: TGCGCCAGCAGTGAGCTGCCGGGGATCAATGAGCAGTTCTTC.

This clonotype was picked up one time. The J gene is TRBJ2-1, the V gene TRBV14; D unclear. The CDR3 length is 12 residues. Trimming pared 8 bases from V and 10 bases from J, leaving 15 bases between. CDR1 and CDR2 (germline): SGHDN, FVKESK. The CDR3 region has the DNA TGTGCCAGCCGCGTCGGTGGTTCGGAGCAGTTCTTC. Translated, it gives CASRVGGSEQFF.

This clonotype showed up many times. The rearrangement uses TRBV12-3 or TRBV12-4 and TRBJ1-5; 7 nucleotides match TRBD1. The V segment lost 8 bases and the J segment 2 bases; nucleotides outside the gene matches: 9. The length of the CDR3 is 15 residues. CDR3: CASGQGGIGNQPQHF. CDR3 DNA: TGTGCCAGCGGGCAGGGGGGAATAGGCAATCAGCCCCAGCATTTT.

This clonotype was counted many times. The rearrangement links TRBV5-1 to TRBJ2-3; D is possibly TRBD1 or TRBD2 (5 bases each). Trimming pared 1 base from V and 7 bases from J, leaving 7 bases between. The germline CDR1 and CDR2 sequences are SGHRS and YFSETQ. The CDR3 runs 12 residues. CDR3 nucleotides: TGCGCCAGCAGCTTGCGGGGCAATACGCAGTATTTT. Translating gives CASSLRGNTQYF.

The V gene is TRBV7-3, the J gene TRBJ2-1; tentatively, D is TRBD2 (6 bases). In germline, CDR1 is SGHTA, CDR2 FQGTGA. V gave up 4 bases and J gave up 6 bases, with 13 bases separating them. The CDR3 loop spans 14 amino acids. CDR3 sequence: CASSSTRGSNEQFF. The CDR3 region has the DNA TGTGCCAGCAGCTCCACCCGGGGGAGCAATGAGCAGTTCTTC.

The chain recombines TRBV5-1 with TRBJ2-7; the match to TRBD2 covers 12 bases. Germline V gives CDR1 SGHRS, CDR2 YFSETQ. The CDR3 totals 16 residues. The junction had 7 bases not matched to a gene; V was cut back by 0 bases and J by 6 bases. The CDR3 DNA is TGCGCCAGCAGCTTGGTGGCTAGCGGGAGGGCCGGCGAGCAGTACTTC. This codes for CASSLVASGRAGEQYF.

This clonotype occurred once. Being one base from a much bigger clone, this may be a read error. The final CDR3 position lacks the conserved phenylalanine or tryptophan, pointing to a likely read error. The V call is TRBV14, the J call TRBJ2-7; 16 nucleotides align to TRBD2. Germline V gives CDR1 SGHDN, CDR2 FVKESK. This CDR3 contains 16 residues. V shed 2 bases and J 6 bases; nucleotides not matched to a gene: 4. The CDR3 DNA reads TGTGCCAGCAGCCAACAGGGGACTAGCGGGAGGGCCGAGCAGTACCTC. It is translated as CASSQQGTSGRAEQYL.

The chain couples TRBV10-3 to TRBJ2-3; D is perhaps TRBD2 (5 bases). The CDR3 extends over 15 amino acids. Trimming stripped 2 bases from V and 1 base from J, with 10 bases between. CDR1 is ENHRY and CDR2 is SYGVKD in the germline V gene. CDR3 residues: CAISEAGLGTDTQYF. For the CDR3, the DNA is TGTGCCATCAGTGAGGCGGGTTTGGGCACAGATACGCAGTATTTT.

This clonotype was picked up many times. The chain's CDR3 is CASRTDSNREETQYF. The CDR3 DNA is TGTGCCAGCAGGACCGACAGTAACAGGGAAGAGACCCAGTACTTC. The rearrangement uses TRBV28 and TRBJ2-5; perhaps TRBD1 as D (6 bases). The CDR3 totals 15 residues. Germline V CDR1 and CDR2: MDHEN, SYDVKM. The V gene lost 6 bases and the J gene lost 3 bases, with 17 bases spanning the gap.